Listed here is a single TCR beta chain. Per the original methods: Amplification from reference gene primers served as the basis for estimated nucleated cell counts. The assay was immunoSEQ multiplex PCR, and TCRdb's table has in-frame clones only and misses some. D and trimming come from the DNA, and the V and J calls and clone size come from that table. The table records some 100,000 clones, more than 75% of them present only once. This sample was taken from a study of blood T cell repertoires in COVID-19. Study as a whole: There were acute and convalescent COVID-19 samples, and they came from the United States, Italy and Spain.

There are 14 residues in the CDR3. Trimming left V 4 bases short and J 5 bases short, with 15 bases between. Germline V gene sequence: CDR1 SGDLS, CDR2 YYNGEE. Sequenced sample: peripheral blood. This clonotype originated in a human donor in a cohort sampled during active COVID-19. The chain combines TRBV9 with TRBJ1-2; D gene uncertain. CDR3 sequence: CASSPNHGGYGYTF. CDR3 DNA sequence: TGTGCCAGCAGCCCTAATCACGGAGGGTATGGCTACACCTTC.